This TCR beta chain was profiled in a study of shared clonotypes between healthy human individuals. Study results and limitations: Non-shared clonotypes had lower generation probabilities than clonotypes shared by all four sorted-subset donors.

Comment on this clone: What it binds is unknown.

The authors loaded about 200 ng DNA, tens of thousands of T cell genomes, into sorted-subset replicate PCRs. The method was immunoSEQ multiplex PCR; TCRdb's version includes in-frame clones alone and lacks a portion of them. The sample consists of about 2,500,000 clones, roughly 92% of them appearing once. V was pared by 5 bases and J by 2 bases, with 4 bases between. The CDR3 covers 13 residues. Germline CDR1 SGHVS, CDR2 FQNEAQ. Each of the donors was a healthy adult who was HIV-negative and had not had a recent acute infection or vaccination. A split of CD4+ cells into CD45RA+ naive and CD45RA-negative memory subsets was performed.

The rearrangement links TRBV7-8 to TRBJ2-6, with D unclear. This receptor was obtained from a man younger than 35 in good health. Sequencing was performed on naive CD4+ T cells sorted from blood. Subset meaning: CD45RA+ positively selected. The CDR3 nucleotides are TGTGCCAGCAGCCGCACTGGGGCCAACGTCCTGACTTTC. This sequence encodes CASSRTGANVLTF.